The present T cell receptor (beta chain) was sequenced within a study of control samples from healthy donors and cancer patients. Method: immunoSEQ multiplex PCR; TCRdb's copy keeps in-frame clones and lacks some. The sample holds about 130,000 clones, less than 95% seen once. Sequencing was done on a sample of blood. The sequence was obtained from a man aged 18 to 29 in good health.

The CDR3 here is CASSPGGAGEQYF. Here the CDR3 DNA reads TGTGCCAGCAGCCCCGGGGGGGCTGGCGAGCAGTACTTC. V usage is TRBV9 and J usage is TRBJ2-7; 8 nucleotides match TRBD2. This CDR3 region has 13 residues. V dropped 4 bases and J dropped 6; count of bases not matched to a gene: 6. CDR1 is SGDLS and CDR2 is YYNGEE in the germline V gene.